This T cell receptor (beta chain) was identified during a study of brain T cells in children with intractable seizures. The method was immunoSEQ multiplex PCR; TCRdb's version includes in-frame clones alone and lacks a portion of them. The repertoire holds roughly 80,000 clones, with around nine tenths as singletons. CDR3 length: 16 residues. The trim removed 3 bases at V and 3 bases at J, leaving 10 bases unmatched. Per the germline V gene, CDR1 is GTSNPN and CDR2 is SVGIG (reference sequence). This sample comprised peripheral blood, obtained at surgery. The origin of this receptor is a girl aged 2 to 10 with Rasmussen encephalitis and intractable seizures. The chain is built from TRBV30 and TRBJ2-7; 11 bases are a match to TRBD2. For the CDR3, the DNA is TGTGCCTGGAGCCTATCCCCTCTAGCGGGAGGCTACGAGCAGTACTTC. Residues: CAWSLSPLAGGYEQYF.